This is a list of T cell receptor beta chains from one sample in a study of T cells expressing NK-cell markers. TCRdb re-called the 5' RACE reads and catalogs CDR3 proteins one per entry, DNA excluded. The specimen's table records about 460,000 distinct CDR3 sequences. Sequenced material: blood T cells: a sorted CD56 or NKG2C T cell subset, CD4+ or CD8+ T cells, or bulk PBMC T cells (not recorded which). These receptors all come from a woman in her fifties or sixties in good health. Each CDR3 is given with its conserved first and last residue. Each record gives: CDR3 protein, J gene, V gene.

CASSSYTNEKLFF	TRBJ1-4	TRBV5-5
CASSFTGTNAGEQFF	TRBJ2-1	TRBV5-1
CASKRQEWETQYF	TRBJ2-5	TRBV19
CASSYSGTSDEKLFF	TRBJ1-4	TRBV6-6
CASSPGQGPPPYEQYF	TRBJ2-7	TRBV6-2/TRBV6-3
CASLGQGANTGELFF	TRBJ2-2	TRBV6-1
CASSSGLQAHNEQFF	TRBJ2-1	TRBV12-3/TRBV12-4
CASSLVRETQYF	TRBJ2-5	TRBV5-1
CASSEDFGQGSGYTF	TRBJ1-2	TRBV6-1
CASSLLGVWQENTDTQYF	TRBJ2-3	TRBV28
CASSLGTVYGYTF	TRBJ1-2	TRBV5-1
CASSTGQVTDTQYF	TRBJ2-3	TRBV19
CASIGPASYEQYF	TRBJ2-7	TRBV12-3/TRBV12-4
CSASGTSGRMGYVQFF	TRBJ2-1	TRBV20-1
CASSYLGYNEQFF	TRBJ2-1	TRBV11-3
CASSLETPGGSEKLFF	TRBJ1-4	TRBV5-1
CASTGTLAGVGEQFF	TRBJ2-1	TRBV7-2
CASSKGLPASYNEQFF	TRBJ2-1	TRBV4-2
CASSYAGWGYTF	TRBJ1-2	TRBV6-2/TRBV6-3